A single sample gave rise to the 28 T cell receptor beta chains below, sequenced in a study of blood T cell repertoires in COVID-19 (dated by TCRdb to 2020 to 2022). To prepare the library, the immunoSEQ multiplex PCR assay was applied. Here the immuneACCESS table is served through TCRdb, limited to in-frame sequences with V and J called. Missing clones are a known gap in these copies; in checked studies unresolved V genes cover under half, and the rest lacks a known reason. The table for this sample lists about 49,000 clones; 87% of them were counted only once. 2.1% of the sample is taken by the ten largest. Sequencing was done on a sample of peripheral blood. These receptors came from a woman at least 80 years old with COVID-19, enrolled during active disease.

The J gene is TRBJ1-3, the V gene TRBV11-2, with 7 positions matching TRBD1. CDR1 is SGHAT, CDR2 FQNNGV, per germline. CDR3 size: 16 residues. Germline trimming cut 2 bases from V and 0 bases from J; bases unmatched to any gene: 4. The CDR3 nucleotides read TGTGCCAGCAGCTTACAGGGGGGTTCCTCTGGAAACACCATATATTTT. Translation gives CASSLQGGSSGNTIYF.

This chain joins TRBV9 and TRBJ1-1; a possible D gene is TRBD1 (5 bases). Germline loops: CDR1 SGDLS, CDR2 YYNGEE. There are 15 residues in the CDR3. Trimming pared 4 bases from V and 2 bases from J, leaving 15 bases between. This chain's CDR3 is CASSLRASTNTEAFF. CDR3 DNA: TGTGCCAGCAGCCTCAGGGCCTCTACAAACACTGAAGCTTTCTTT.

The chain uses TRBV21-1 and TRBJ1-5; TRBD1 is the table's D call and was not checked against the DNA. TRBV21-1 is termed a pseudogene. CDR3 length equals 18 residues. The CDR3 sequence: CASSPLRNREYSNQPQHF. In DNA form, the CDR3 reads TGTGCCAGCAGCCCCCTGCGGAACAGGGAATATAGCAATCAGCCCCAGCATTTT.

The chain uses TRBV9 and TRBJ1-1; TRBD1 agrees at 9 bases. J gave up 5 bases and V 3 bases, and 5 bases lay outside the gene matches. The CDR3 spans 14 residues. CDR1 and CDR2 (germline): SGDLS, YYNGEE. CDR3 protein: CASSAVTGGTEAFF. CDR3 bases: TGTGCCAGCAGCGCGGTGACAGGGGGAACTGAAGCTTTCTTT.

V is TRBV27 and J is TRBJ1-1; D may be TRBD1 (6 bases). Germline-derived CDR1 and CDR2 are MNHEY and SMNVEV (reference sequence). The CDR3 consists of 13 residues. The V gene lost 9 bases and the J gene lost 0 bases, with 11 bases spanning the gap. For the CDR3, the DNA is TGTGCCAGTTCCGGGACAATGAACACTGAAGCTTTCTTT. Translation: CASSGTMNTEAFF.

This clone was observed once. The chain carries TRBV3-1 (or the pseudogene TRBV3-2) and TRBJ1-1, with D uncertain. The CDR3 length is 15 residues. Deletions cut 1 base from V and 1 base from J, with 10 bases between. CDR1 LGHDT and CDR2 YNNKEL come from the germline V gene (reference sequence). The DNA of the CDR3 is TGTGCCAGCAGCCAAGCAGTTCATTCGAACACTGAAGCTTTCTTT. This codes for CASSQAVHSNTEAFF.

The V gene is TRBV19, the J gene TRBJ1-5; 10 nucleotides align to TRBD1. This CDR3 is built from 15 residues. CDR1 is LNHDA, CDR2 SQIVND, per germline (reference sequence). V lost 7 bases and J lost 1; bases outside the gene matches: 4. The CDR3 region has the DNA TGTGCCAGTACGGACAGGGGGAACAGCAATCAGCCCCAGCATTTT. It encodes CASTDRGNSNQPQHF.

V and J are TRBV19 and TRBJ1-3; TRBD1 might be the D (6 bases). The CDR3 runs to 16 residues. Germline V gene data show CDR1 as LNHDA and CDR2 as SQIVND (reference sequence). Trimming stripped 7 bases from V and 0 bases from J, with 16 bases between. The CDR3 here is CASTPLTGLSGNTIYF. DNA of the CDR3: TGTGCCAGTACCCCTCTGACAGGCCTCTCTGGAAACACCATATATTTT. Using reference TRBV19 and TRBJ1-3 for the parts outside the CDR3, the full variable domain is DGGITQSPKYLFRKEGQNVTLSCEQNLNHDAMYWYRQDPGQGLRLIYYSQIVNDFQKGDIAEGYSVSREKKESFPLTVTSAQKNPTAFYLCASTPLTGLSGNTIYFGEGSWLTVV.

The chain carries TRBV19 and TRBJ1-3; D unresolved. Deletions cut 7 bases from V and 1 base from J, with 11 bases between. This CDR3 is 14 amino acids long. In germline, CDR1 is LNHDA, CDR2 SQIVND (reference sequence). The CDR3 nucleotides read TGTGCCAGTACGGTCTCCGGTTCTGGAAACACCATATATTTT. It encodes CASTVSGSGNTIYF.

This chain connects TRBV27 to TRBJ2-1; D may be TRBD2 (6 bases). Trimming took off 2 bases at V and 4 bases at J, with 9 bases between the two ends. The CDR3 has 14 amino acids. Germline V gene lookup returns CDR1 MNHEY and CDR2 SMNVEV (reference sequence). The CDR3 nucleotides read TGTGCCAGCAGTTTAGCGGGGACGTACAATGAGCAGTTCTTC. This translates into CASSLAGTYNEQFF.

The V call is TRBV27, the J call TRBJ1-2, with D possibly TRBD1 on 5 matching bases. The CDR3 consists of 13 residues. Between the trimmed V and J ends, which lost 3 bases and 6 bases, there was a span of 11 bases. CDR1 is MNHEY, CDR2 SMNVEV, per germline (reference sequence). The CDR3 reads CASSFHQGHGYTF. CDR3 in DNA: TGTGCCAGCAGTTTCCATCAGGGTCATGGCTACACCTTC.

This clone was recorded a few times. The V gene is TRBV5-1, the J gene TRBJ1-6; 9 bases agree with TRBD1. Germline lookup yields CDR1 SGHRS and CDR2 YFSETQ. Trimming cost V 4 bases and J 3 bases; bases outside gene matches: 11. The CDR3 has 18 residues. The CDR3 loop reads CASSPRTGAVDYNSPLHF. The DNA for the CDR3 is TGCGCCAGCAGCCCCCGGACAGGGGCGGTGGACTATAATTCACCCCTCCACTTT.

The gene calls are TRBV2 and TRBJ2-7; 10 bases match TRBD1. This CDR3 region has 16 residues. Germline V gene lookup returns CDR1 SNHLY and CDR2 FYNNEI. J gave up 2 bases and V 4 bases, and 8 bases lay outside the gene matches. This chain's CDR3 is CASSGRGTGAPYEQYF. In DNA, the CDR3 is TGTGCCAGCAGTGGAAGAGGGACAGGGGCCCCCTACGAGCAGTACTTC. Supplemented by reference TRBV2 and TRBJ2-7, the full variable domain reads EPEVTQTPSHQVTQMGQEVILRCVPISNHLYFYWYRQILGQKVEFLVSFYNNEISEKSEIFDDQFSVERPDGSNFTLKIRSTKLEDSAMYFCASSGRGTGAPYEQYFGPGTRLTVT.

The chain joins TRBV28 to TRBJ2-7; a possible D gene is TRBD1 (5 bases). Germline V lookup: CDR1 MDHEN, CDR2 SYDVKM. CDR3 length: 13 amino acids. The V and J ends lost 5 bases and 2 bases respectively, with 10 bases between them. The CDR3 sequence: CASSGRATYEQYF. The CDR3 coding sequence is TGTGCCAGCAGTGGCAGGGCGACCTACGAGCAGTACTTC.

The rearrangement links TRBV5-1 to TRBJ1-1, with TRBD1 matching 7 bases. Unmatched junction bases numbered 11, after V lost 5 bases and J lost 1 base. CDR1 SGHRS and CDR2 YFSETQ come from the germline V gene. The CDR3 is 16 amino acids. The CDR3, as DNA: TGCGCCAGCAGTCCCAGGGAAGGGGGCCAGAACACTGAAGCTTTCTTT. The encoded protein is CASSPREGGQNTEAFF.

This chain joins TRBV6-6 and TRBJ2-7; tentatively, D is TRBD1 (6 bases). Germline CDR1 reads MNHNY; CDR2 reads SVGAGI (reference sequence). V dropped 0 bases and J dropped 1 base, with 10 bases sitting between them. The CDR3 extends over 15 amino acids. The DNA of the CDR3 is TGTGCCAGCAGTTACTCGCCAGGGGAGTCCTACGAGCAGTACTTC. Protein sequence: CASSYSPGESYEQYF.

The CDR3 loop is CASSFDKQGLSGNTIYF. Here the CDR3 DNA reads TGCGCCAGCAGCTTTGATAAACAGGGATTGTCTGGAAACACCATATATTTT. The chain has TRBV5-1 and TRBJ1-3; D is perhaps TRBD1 (6 bases). This CDR3 spans 17 amino acids. Looked up from germline, CDR1 is SGHRS and CDR2 is YFSETQ. V lost 2 bases and J 1 base, leaving 16 bases between the germline ends.

This chain links TRBV5-5 with TRBJ2-5, with D uncertain. The CDR3 loop spans 12 amino acids. Germline CDR1 reads SGHKS; CDR2 reads YYEKEE (reference sequence). V was trimmed by 1 base and J by 2 bases, leaving 3 bases between them. CDR3 coding DNA: TGTGCCAGCAGCTTGCCTCAAGAGACCCAGTACTTC. Its translation is CASSLPQETQYF.

J is TRBJ2-5 and V is TRBV30; 10 bases are shared with TRBD2. The length of the CDR3 is 16 residues. V lost 2 bases and J lost 5; bases outside the gene matches: 11. Germline V gives CDR1 GTSNPN, CDR2 SVGIG (reference sequence). The CDR3, as DNA: TGTGCCTGGAGTAATCCGGGACTAGCGCCGGGGGAGACCCAGTACTTC. It encodes CAWSNPGLAPGETQYF.

V usage is TRBV21-1 and J usage is TRBJ1-6; the tabulated D call, TRBD1, remains unverified against the DNA. TRBV21-1 is annotated as a pseudogene. This CDR3 comprises 18 residues. The CDR3 region has the DNA TGTGCCAGCAGCAAACCATGTATTGGGGGGACAGGGAATTCACCCCTCCACTTT. Translation: CASSKPCIGGTGNSPLHF.

This clone was observed a handful of times. The chain is built from TRBV7-8 and TRBJ1-1; TRBD1 matches 7 bases. Germline V gene lookup returns CDR1 SGHVS and CDR2 FQNEAQ. J was trimmed by 5 bases and V by 6 bases; bases with no gene match: 12. This CDR3 is built from 15 residues. The CDR3 here is CASSEQGTTWTEAFF. The CDR3 nucleotides are TGTGCCAGCAGTGAACAGGGGACCACGTGGACTGAAGCTTTCTTT.

J is TRBJ1-2 and V is TRBV29-1; 7 bases are shared with TRBD1. The V gene's germline CDR1 is SQVTM and CDR2 ANQGSEA. The CDR3 loop spans 14 amino acids. Trimming at V came to 0 bases and at J to 8 bases, leaving 9 bases not matched to a gene. The CDR3, as DNA: TGCAGCGTTGAAGATCGGGGCAGGGGGTTCGGCTACACCTTC. As protein: CSVEDRGRGFGYTF. The variable domain in full, completed from reference TRBV29-1 and TRBJ1-2, reads SAVISQKPSRDICQRGTSLTIQCQVDSQVTMMFWYRQQPGQSLTLIATANQGSEATYESGFVIDKFPISRPNLTFSTLTVSNMSPEDSSIYLCSVEDRGRGFGYTFGSGTRLTVV.

The J gene is TRBJ2-2, the V gene TRBV5-5, with D perhaps TRBD1 (5 bases). Trimming cost V 4 bases and J 2 bases, with 18 bases left between them. Germline CDR1 reads SGHKS; CDR2 reads YYEKEE (reference sequence). The length of the CDR3 is 17 residues. The CDR3 DNA is TGTGCCAGCAGCCTCCGACAGCCCGACCTTAACACCGGGGAGCTGTTTTTT. Its protein is CASSLRQPDLNTGELFF. Variable domain in full (rest from reference TRBV5-5 and TRBJ2-2): DAGVTQSPTHLIKTRGQQVTLRCSPISGHKSVSWYQQVLGQGPQFIFQYYEKEERGRGNFPDRFSARQFPNYSSELNVNALLLGDSALYLCASSLRQPDLNTGELFFGEGSRLTVL.

This rearrangement joins TRBV6-6 to TRBJ2-7; 8 nucleotides line up with TRBD1. The CDR3 sequence is 13 residues long. V shed 6 bases, J shed 7 bases, and the junction held 8 bases outside the gene matches. Germline CDR1 MNHNY, CDR2 SVGAGI (reference sequence). The CDR3 DNA is TGTGCCAGCAGCCCACCGACAGGGGAGGAGCAGTACTTC. Protein product: CASSPPTGEEQYF.

V is TRBV2 and J is TRBJ2-2; perhaps TRBD2 as D (5 bases). The V end was cut by 10 bases, the J end by 8 bases, with 17 bases between. CDR1 is SNHLY, CDR2 FYNNEI, per germline. The CDR3 consists of 13 residues. The CDR3 DNA is TGTGCCACCGGCCCCGGGGTATCAGGGGAGCTGTTTTTT. Protein: CATGPGVSGELFF.

The chain carries TRBV19 and TRBJ2-3; 8 bases are shared with TRBD1. The ends lost 5 bases at V and 6 bases at J; junction bases unmatched: 4. Germline CDR1 LNHDA, CDR2 SQIVND (reference sequence). The CDR3 totals 13 residues. This chain's CDR3 is CASSDRGRDTQYF. For the CDR3, the DNA is TGTGCCAGTAGTGACAGGGGCAGGGATACGCAGTATTTT.

This clone has only one observation. The CDR3 nucleotides read TGTGCCAGCAGCCACCAGGGGATGGAGACCCAGTACTTC. This translates into CASSHQGMETQYF. This chain uses TRBV3-1 (or the pseudogene TRBV3-2) with TRBJ2-5; D is perhaps TRBD1 (6 bases). Germline assignment: CDR1 LGHDT and CDR2 YNNKEL (reference sequence). V was shortened by 3 bases and J by 5 bases, with 10 bases between the two germline ends. CDR3 length: 13 amino acids.

The chain combines TRBV5-6 with TRBJ2-7; 8 bases fit TRBD2. Per the germline V gene, CDR1 is SGHDT and CDR2 is YYEEEE. V dropped 3 bases and J dropped 7; count of bases not matched to a gene: 0. The CDR3 spans 11 residues. CDR3 bases: TGTGCCAGCAGCTCGGGAGGGGAGCAGTACTTC. This encodes CASSSGGEQYF.